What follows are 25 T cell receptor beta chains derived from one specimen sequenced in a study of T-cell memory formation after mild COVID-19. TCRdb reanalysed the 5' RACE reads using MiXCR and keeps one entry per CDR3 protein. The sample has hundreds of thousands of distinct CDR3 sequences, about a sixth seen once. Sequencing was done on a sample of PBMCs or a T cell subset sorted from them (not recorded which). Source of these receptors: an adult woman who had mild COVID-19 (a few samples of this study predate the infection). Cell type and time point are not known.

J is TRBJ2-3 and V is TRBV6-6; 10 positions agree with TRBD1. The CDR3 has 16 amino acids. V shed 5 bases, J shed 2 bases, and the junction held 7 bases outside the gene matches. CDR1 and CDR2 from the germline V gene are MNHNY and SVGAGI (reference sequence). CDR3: CASSKGQGLATDTQYF. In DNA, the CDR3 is TGTGCCAGCAGTAAGGGACAGGGGCTTGCCACAGATACGCAGTATTTT.

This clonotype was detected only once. Written as DNA, the CDR3 is TGCGCCAGCAGCCAAACCCGACCCGCAGGGCTCTCTGGCTACACCTTC. It translates to CASSQTRPAGLSGYTF. This sequence joins TRBV4-3 and TRBJ1-2; D possibly corresponds to TRBD1 (5 bases). The CDR3 contains 16 residues. Looked up from germline, CDR1 is LGHNA and CDR2 is YSLEER. The ends were cut back, 2 bases at V and 7 bases at J, with 20 bases in the middle.

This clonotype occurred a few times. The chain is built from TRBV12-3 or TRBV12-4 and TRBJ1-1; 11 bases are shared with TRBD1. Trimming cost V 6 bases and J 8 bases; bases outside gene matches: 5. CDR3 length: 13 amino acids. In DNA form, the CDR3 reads TGTGCCAGCAGCGGACAGGGGGCTTTGGAAGCTTTCTTT. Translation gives CASSGQGALEAFF.

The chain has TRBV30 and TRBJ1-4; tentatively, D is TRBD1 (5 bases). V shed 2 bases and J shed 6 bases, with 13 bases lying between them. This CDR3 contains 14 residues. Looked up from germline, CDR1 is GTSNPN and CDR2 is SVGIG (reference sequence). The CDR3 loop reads CAWSSDTRDEKLFF. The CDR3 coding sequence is TGTGCCTGGAGTTCGGACACTAGGGATGAAAAACTGTTTTTT.

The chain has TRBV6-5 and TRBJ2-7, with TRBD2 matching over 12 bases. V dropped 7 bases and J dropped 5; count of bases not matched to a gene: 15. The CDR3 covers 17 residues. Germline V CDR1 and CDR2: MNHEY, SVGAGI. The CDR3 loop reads CASTPSFGLAGFNEQYF. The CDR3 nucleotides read TGTGCCAGCACTCCCTCTTTTGGACTAGCGGGGTTCAACGAGCAGTACTTC.

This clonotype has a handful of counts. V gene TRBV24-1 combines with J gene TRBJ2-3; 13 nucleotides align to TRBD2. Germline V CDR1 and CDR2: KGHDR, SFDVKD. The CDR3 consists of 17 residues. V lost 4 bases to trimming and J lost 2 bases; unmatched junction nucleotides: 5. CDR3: CATSDPGTSGVTDTQYF. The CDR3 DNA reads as TGTGCCACCAGTGACCCGGGGACTAGCGGGGTCACAGATACGCAGTATTTT.

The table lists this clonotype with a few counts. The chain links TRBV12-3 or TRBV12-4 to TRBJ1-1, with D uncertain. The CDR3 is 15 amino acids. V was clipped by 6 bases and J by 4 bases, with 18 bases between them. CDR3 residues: CASRRPPEEGTEAFF. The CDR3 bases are TGTGCCAGCAGGCGGCCTCCCGAGGAAGGCACTGAAGCTTTCTTT.

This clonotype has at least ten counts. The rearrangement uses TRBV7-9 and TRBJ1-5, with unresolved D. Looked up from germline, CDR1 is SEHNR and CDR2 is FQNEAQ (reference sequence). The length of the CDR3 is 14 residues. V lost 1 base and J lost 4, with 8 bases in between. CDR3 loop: CASSLDSGNQPQHF. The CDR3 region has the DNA TGTGCCAGCAGCTTAGATTCCGGAAATCAGCCCCAGCATTTT.

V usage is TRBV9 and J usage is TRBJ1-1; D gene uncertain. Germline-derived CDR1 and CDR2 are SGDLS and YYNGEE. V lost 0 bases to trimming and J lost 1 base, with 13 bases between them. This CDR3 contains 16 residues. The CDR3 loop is CASSVGRFGPNTEAFF. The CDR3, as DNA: TGTGCCAGCAGCGTAGGGCGTTTCGGACCGAACACTGAAGCTTTCTTT.

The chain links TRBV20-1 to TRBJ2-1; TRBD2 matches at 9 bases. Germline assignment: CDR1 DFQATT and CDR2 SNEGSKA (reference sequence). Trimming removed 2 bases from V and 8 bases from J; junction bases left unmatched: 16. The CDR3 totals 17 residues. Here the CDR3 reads CSARIQGSGGPWDEQFF. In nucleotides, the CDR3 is TGCAGTGCTAGAATTCAGGGTAGCGGGGGCCCCTGGGATGAGCAGTTCTTC.

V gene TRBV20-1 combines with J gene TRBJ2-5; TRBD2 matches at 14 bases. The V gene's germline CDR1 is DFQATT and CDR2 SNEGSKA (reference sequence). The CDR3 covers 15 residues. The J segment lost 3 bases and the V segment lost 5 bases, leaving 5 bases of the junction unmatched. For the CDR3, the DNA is TGCAGTGCTTCCCGACTAGCGGGGGGGGAAGAGACCCAGTACTTC. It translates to CSASRLAGGEETQYF.

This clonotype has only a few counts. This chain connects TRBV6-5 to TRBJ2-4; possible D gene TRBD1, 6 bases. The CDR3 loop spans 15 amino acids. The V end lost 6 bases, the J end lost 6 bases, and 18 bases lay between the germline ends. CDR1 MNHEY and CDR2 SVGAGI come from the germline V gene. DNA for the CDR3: TGTGCCAGCAGACAACAGGGTCGGACCTTAAACATTCAGTACTTC. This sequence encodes CASRQQGRTLNIQYF.

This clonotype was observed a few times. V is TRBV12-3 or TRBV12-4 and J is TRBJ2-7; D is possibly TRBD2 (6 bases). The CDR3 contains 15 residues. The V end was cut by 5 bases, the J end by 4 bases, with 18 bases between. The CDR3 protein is CASSPRGSGGYEQYF. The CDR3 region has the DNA TGTGCCAGCAGTCCCCGAGGTAGCGGAGGATACGAGCAGTACTTC.

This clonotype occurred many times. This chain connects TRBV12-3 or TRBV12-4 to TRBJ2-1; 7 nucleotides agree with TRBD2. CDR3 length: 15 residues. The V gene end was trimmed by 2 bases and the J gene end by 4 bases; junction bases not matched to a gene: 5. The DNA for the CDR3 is TGTGCCAGCAGTTTAAGGGCGGGAGAATACAATGAGCAGTTCTTC. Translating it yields CASSLRAGEYNEQFF.

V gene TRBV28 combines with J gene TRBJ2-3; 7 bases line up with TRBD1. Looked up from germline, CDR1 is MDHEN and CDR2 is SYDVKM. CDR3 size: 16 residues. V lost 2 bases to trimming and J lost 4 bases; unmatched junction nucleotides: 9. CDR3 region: CASSLAQGWGPDTQYF. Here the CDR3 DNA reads TGTGCCAGCAGTTTAGCACAGGGGTGGGGGCCAGATACGCAGTATTTT.

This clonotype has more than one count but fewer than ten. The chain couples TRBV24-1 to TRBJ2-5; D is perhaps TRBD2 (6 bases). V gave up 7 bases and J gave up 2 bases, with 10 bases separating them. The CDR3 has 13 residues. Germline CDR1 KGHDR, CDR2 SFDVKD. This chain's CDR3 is CATSPGSQETQYF. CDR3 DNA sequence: TGTGCCACCAGCCCCGGGAGTCAAGAGACCCAGTACTTC.

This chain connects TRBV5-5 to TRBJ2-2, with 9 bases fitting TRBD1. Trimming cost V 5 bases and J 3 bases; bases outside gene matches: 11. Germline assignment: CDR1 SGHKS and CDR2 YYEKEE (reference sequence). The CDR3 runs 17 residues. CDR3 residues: CASSETGGRWYTGELFF. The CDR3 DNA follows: TGTGCCAGCAGTGAAACAGGGGGCCGGTGGTACACCGGGGAGCTGTTTTTT.

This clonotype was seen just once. The CDR3 here is CAISEGFLDNEQFF. The CDR3 coding sequence is TGTGCCATCAGTGAGGGGTTTTTGGACAATGAGCAGTTCTTC. The rearrangement uses TRBV10-3 and TRBJ2-1; D is ambiguous. Per the germline V gene, CDR1 is ENHRY and CDR2 is SYGVKD. This CDR3 has 14 residues. The germline V and J ends were trimmed by 2 bases and 5 bases, with 10 bases remaining between them.

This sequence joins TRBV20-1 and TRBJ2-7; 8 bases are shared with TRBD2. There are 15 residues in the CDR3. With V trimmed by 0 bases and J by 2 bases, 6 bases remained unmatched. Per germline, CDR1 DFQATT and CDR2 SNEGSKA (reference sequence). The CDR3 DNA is TGCAGTGCTAGAGATCCAAGCGGGGGCCCCTACGAGCAGTACTTC. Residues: CSARDPSGGPYEQYF.

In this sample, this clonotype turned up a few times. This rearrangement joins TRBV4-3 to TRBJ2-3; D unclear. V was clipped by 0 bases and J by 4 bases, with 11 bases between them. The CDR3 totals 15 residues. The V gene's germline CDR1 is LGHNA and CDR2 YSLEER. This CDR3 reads CASSQDRVFADTQYF. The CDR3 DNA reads TGCGCCAGCAGCCAAGATCGGGTTTTTGCAGATACGCAGTATTTT.

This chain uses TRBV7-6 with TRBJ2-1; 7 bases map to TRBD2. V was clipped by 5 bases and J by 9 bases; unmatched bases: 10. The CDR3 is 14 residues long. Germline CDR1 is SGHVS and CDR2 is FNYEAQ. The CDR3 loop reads CASSTRATGGEQFF. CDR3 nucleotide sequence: TGTGCCAGCAGCACGCGGGCCACGGGGGGTGAGCAGTTCTTC.

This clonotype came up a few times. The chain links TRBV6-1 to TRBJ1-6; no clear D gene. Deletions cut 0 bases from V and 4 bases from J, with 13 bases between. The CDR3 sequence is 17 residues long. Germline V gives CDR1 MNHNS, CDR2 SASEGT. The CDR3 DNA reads TGTGCCAGCAGTGAAGCGCTTAGAGCCGCGTATAATTCACCCCTCCACTTT. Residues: CASSEALRAAYNSPLHF.

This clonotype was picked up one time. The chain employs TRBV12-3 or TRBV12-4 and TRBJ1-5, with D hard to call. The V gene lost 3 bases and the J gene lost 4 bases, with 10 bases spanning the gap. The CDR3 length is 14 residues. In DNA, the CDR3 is TGTGCCAGCAGTTTCTTGACGGAAAATCAGCCCCAGCATTTT. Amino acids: CASSFLTENQPQHF.

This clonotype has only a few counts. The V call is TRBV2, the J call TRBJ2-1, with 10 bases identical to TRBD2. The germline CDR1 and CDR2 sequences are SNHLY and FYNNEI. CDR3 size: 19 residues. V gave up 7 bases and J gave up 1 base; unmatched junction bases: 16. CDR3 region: CASTRLAGDTKISYNEQFF. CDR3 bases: TGTGCCAGCACCCGTCTAGCGGGAGACACGAAGATATCCTACAATGAGCAGTTCTTC.

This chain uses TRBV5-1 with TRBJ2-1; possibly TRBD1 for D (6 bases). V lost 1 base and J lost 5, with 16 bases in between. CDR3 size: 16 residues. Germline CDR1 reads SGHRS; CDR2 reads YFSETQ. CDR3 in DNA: TGCGCCAGCAGCTTGACGACAGGTAACGGAAACAATGAGCAGTTCTTC. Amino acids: CASSLTTGNGNNEQFF.